This T cell receptor beta chain emerged from a study of a mutant IDH1 vaccine in newly diagnosed glioma. At the level of the study: Patients in the study were vaccinated eight times, receiving shots in weeks 1, 3, 5, 7, 11, 15, 19 and 23. Patients were started on vaccination 4-6 weeks after radiotherapy alone, or with temozolomide cycles. Most had both radiotherapy and temozolomide beforehand; others had only one. Sex distribution of treated patients was roughly 60% male and about 38% female; mean age was about 40 years.

Sequencing used immunoSEQ multiplex PCR; TCRdb keeps in-frame clones, though not all of them. Of around 34,000 clones listed, 80% to 90% are singletons. Time point given: week 23, last vaccination. With topical imiquimod, each dose of the vaccine consisted of 300 ug of mutant IDH1 20-mer peptide. Worth noting for this clone: The antigen remains undetermined.

This TCR was sampled from a man aged 40-50 years with glioma. Sequenced here: PBMCs, sampled from a glioma patient whose treatment included an IDH1 peptide vaccine.

The CDR3 sequence is CASSFSVHKGSNQPQHF. CDR3 DNA: TGTGCCAGCAGCTTCAGTGTACATAAGGGGAGCAATCAGCCCCAGCATTTT. The chain couples TRBV7-8 to TRBJ1-5, with D perhaps TRBD1 (5 bases). The V gene's germline CDR1 is SGHVS and CDR2 FQNEAQ. The CDR3 contains 17 residues. The V end was cut by 3 bases, the J end by 1 base, with 16 bases between.